Sequencing of this T cell receptor (beta chain) was carried out in a study of cytomegalovirus exposure and HLA in healthy donors. PCR involved 60 Vbeta and 13 Jbeta primers. Assay used: immunoSEQ multiplex PCR; TCRdb lists only in-frame clones, some missing. Counted here are approximately 61,000 clones, more than 60% occurring once; the ten biggest clones make up just over 50%. Germline lookup yields CDR1 SGHRS and CDR2 YFSETQ. V gave up 2 bases and J gave up 0 bases; unmatched junction bases: 5. The CDR3 length is 16 residues. This chain uses TRBV5-1 with TRBJ2-4; 7 positions agree with TRBD1. This receptor was identified in a man aged 50 to 60 in good health and CMV-seropositive. The sample was PBMCs. The CDR3 spells CASSFGQALAKNIQYF. The CDR3, as DNA: TGCGCCAGCAGCTTTGGACAGGCTCTAGCCAAAAACATTCAGTACTTC. Based on the CDR3 plus reference TRBV5-1 and TRBJ2-4, the full variable domain is KAGVTQTPRYLIKTRGQQVTLSCSPISGHRSVSWYQQTPGQGLQFLFEYFSETQRNKGNFPGRFSGRQFSNSRSEMNVSTLELGDSALYLCASSFGQALAKNIQYFGAGTRLSVL.